The rows below give T cell receptor beta chains drawn from one sample of a study of blood T cell repertoires in COVID-19. The repertoire was sequenced with immunoSEQ multiplex PCR; TCRdb's copy has only in-frame clones and lacks some. The table lists 200,000 to 250,000 clones, approximately 83% of them singletons, with 3.6% in the top ten. The specimen was PBMCs or T cells enriched from blood (not recorded which). The source of these receptors is a middle-aged woman who had been exposed to COVID-19. CDR3s include the opening cysteine and the closing phenylalanine or tryptophan. Fields, in order: CDR3 length, V gene, clone size, J gene, D gene, CDR3 protein, CDR3 DNA. The D gene is left open where the match is weak. Expanded clones are given a class, and other clones once, few, many or no size at all.

>16|TRBV25-1|NA|TRBJ2-5|TRBD2
CASSDLRLAGGETQYF
TGTGCCAGCAGTGATCTTCGACTAGCGGGGGGTGAGACCCAGTACTTC
>14|TRBV7-3|NA|TRBJ1-2|NA
CASSPGDHPGGYTF
TGTGCCAGCAGCCCAGGGGACCATCCCGGCGGCTACACCTTC
>15|TRBV6-5|NA|TRBJ2-3|TRBD2
CASSYMGGYTDTQYF
TGTGCCAGCAGTTACATGGGGGGGTACACAGATACGCAGTATTTT
>13|TRBV28|NA|TRBJ2-7|NA
CASSSVPDREQYF
TGTGCCAGCAGCTCCGTCCCAGACAGAGAGCAGTACTTC
>10|TRBV20-1|NA|TRBJ1-2|TRBD1
CSARTGSTTF
TGCAGTGCACGGACAGGGAGTACCACCTTC
>16|TRBV4-3|NA|TRBJ2-1|TRBD2
CASSHTSGGRVSEQFF
TGCGCCAGCAGCCACACTAGCGGGGGGCGGGTAAGTGAGCAGTTCTTC
>15|TRBV11-3|NA|TRBJ2-2|TRBD1
CASSPPTGGRGELFF
TGTGCCAGCAGCCCACCGACAGGGGGACGAGGGGAGCTGTTTTTT
>13|TRBV19|NA|TRBJ2-3|TRBD2
CASSVVPGLTQYF
TGTGCCAGTAGTGTTGTTCCGGGACTAACGCAGTATTTT
>15|TRBV13|NA|TRBJ2-2|NA
CASSQYSGRTGELFF
TGTGCCAGCAGCCAATACAGTGGAAGAACCGGGGAGCTGTTTTTT
>15|TRBV28|NA|TRBJ2-1|TRBD1
CASSPGQGAYNEQFF
TGTGCCAGCAGCCCCGGGCAGGGGGCCTACAATGAGCAGTTCTTC
>11|TRBV20-1|NA|TRBJ1-5|NA
CSAALRGGEHF
TGCAGTGCTGCCCTTCGGGGGGGAGAGCATTTT
>15|TRBV3-1/TRBV3-2|NA|TRBJ2-1|TRBD2
CASSQGGLAGVEQFF
TGTGCCAGCAGCCAAGGAGGACTAGCGGGGGTTGAGCAGTTCTTC
>14|TRBV28|NA|TRBJ1-1|NA
CASSLKGMRTEAFF
TGTGCCAGCAGTTTGAAGGGGATGAGAACTGAAGCTTTCTTT
>16|TRBV5-1|NA|TRBJ1-1|TRBD1
CASSLARGLINTEAFF
TGCGCCAGCAGCTTGGCCAGGGGGCTAATAAACACTGAAGCTTTCTTT
>16|TRBV4-1|NA|TRBJ1-5|TRBD1
CASSQGGTGGFQPQHF
TGCGCCAGCAGCCAAGGCGGGACAGGGGGATTTCAGCCCCAGCATTTT
>16|TRBV13|NA|TRBJ1-2|NA
CASSPRRLRADYGYTF
TGTGCCAGCAGCCCCCGGAGGTTAAGGGCGGACTATGGCTACACCTTC
>18|TRBV18|NA|TRBJ2-3|NA
CASSPFLPGEAGTDTQYF
TGTGCCAGCTCACCATTCCTTCCCGGTGAGGCCGGCACAGATACGCAGTATTTT
>15|TRBV7-3|few|TRBJ2-1|TRBD1
CASSLSGQGNGEQFF
TGTGCCAGCAGCTTAAGCGGACAGGGGAACGGTGAGCAGTTCTTC
>14|TRBV5-5|few|TRBJ1-1|NA
CASWSGGINTEAFF
TGTGCCAGCTGGAGCGGGGGCATTAACACTGAAGCTTTCTTT
>15|TRBV6-4|few|TRBJ2-3|TRBD2
CASSTSGEPTDTQYF
TGTGCCAGCAGTACTAGCGGGGAGCCCACAGATACGCAGTATTTT
>14|TRBV4-2|NA|TRBJ1-2|NA
CASSQVSDNYGYTF
TGTGCCAGCAGCCAAGTTTCAGATAACTATGGCTACACCTTC
>14|TRBV2|NA|TRBJ1-1|NA
CASRRTTGNTEAFF
TGTGCCAGCCGGAGGACGACAGGAAACACTGAAGCTTTCTTT
>16|TRBV27|NA|TRBJ1-2|NA
CASSSHLSSRGGGYTF
TGTGCCAGCAGCTCCCATCTTTCATCCCGCGGGGGTGGCTACACCTTC
>15|TRBV10-3|NA|TRBJ2-3|TRBD1
CAIRDAGGFTDTQYF
TGTGCCATCAGGGACGCAGGGGGTTTCACAGATACGCAGTATTTT
>17|TRBV4-3|NA|TRBJ1-2|NA
CASSPTAGQQLAYGYTF
TGCGCCAGCAGCCCAACGGCAGGACAGCAATTGGCATATGGCTACACCTTC
>13|TRBV7-3|NA|TRBJ1-3|NA
CASSTGQGNTIYF
TGTGCCAGCAGCACCGGACAGGGAAACACCATATATTTT
>16|TRBV5-6|NA|TRBJ2-7|NA
CASSLASGSNFYEQYF
TGTGCCAGCAGCTTGGCCTCAGGCAGTAATTTCTACGAGCAGTACTTC
>13|TRBV28|NA|TRBJ1-1|NA
CASSSGSGGEAFF
TGTGCCAGCAGTTCAGGGTCCGGCGGAGAAGCTTTCTTT
>17|TRBV12-5|NA|TRBJ1-3|NA
CASGLGTAVYSGNTIYF
TGTGCTAGTGGTTTGGGGACAGCAGTTTACTCTGGAAACACCATATATTTT
>15|TRBV5-1|NA|TRBJ2-2|TRBD1
CASSRGTAGTGELFF
TGCGCCAGCAGCCGAGGGACAGCTGGCACCGGGGAGCTGTTTTTT
>14|TRBV3-1/TRBV3-2|once|TRBJ1-2|NA
CASSQVEGRYGYTF
TGTGCCAGCAGCCAAGTCGAGGGCAGATATGGCTACACCTTC
>13|TRBV2|NA|TRBJ1-4|NA
CAIREQREEKLFF
TGTGCCATCCGCGAACAACGGGAGGAAAAACTGTTTTTT
>14|TRBV5-6|NA|TRBJ1-2|NA
CASALGRGAYGYTF
TGTGCCAGCGCTCTCGGGAGAGGGGCCTATGGCTACACCTTC
>15|TRBV9|once|TRBJ2-7|NA
CASSVDGDSSYEQYF
TGTGCCAGCAGCGTAGATGGAGACAGCTCCTACGAGCAGTACTTC
>16|TRBV18|NA|TRBJ2-2|NA
CASSRFGSANTGELFF
TGTGCCAGCTCACGGTTCGGGAGCGCCAACACCGGGGAGCTGTTTTTT
>15|TRBV7-8|NA|TRBJ2-3|TRBD1
CASSLRDRSTDTQYF
TGTGCCAGCAGCCTCCGGGACAGGTCCACAGATACGCAGTATTTT
>14|TRBV19|NA|TRBJ1-4|NA
CASQGTATNEKLFF
TGTGCCAGTCAGGGAACTGCAACTAATGAAAAACTGTTTTTT
>15|TRBV30|once|TRBJ2-2|NA
CAWSVGGPNTGELFF
TGTGCCTGGAGTGTGGGGGGGCCCAACACCGGGGAGCTGTTTTTT
>11|TRBV6-1|NA|TRBJ1-1|NA
CASSETVTAFF
TGTGCCAGCAGTGAAACAGTTACAGCTTTCTTT
>15|TRBV3-1/TRBV3-2|NA|TRBJ1-1|TRBD1
CASRGLGDREGEAFF
TGTGCCAGCAGGGGTCTGGGGGACAGGGAGGGTGAAGCTTTCTTT
>13|TRBV7-2|NA|TRBJ2-2|NA
CASSSLGVGELFF
TGTGCCAGCAGCTCCCTAGGGGTCGGGGAGCTGTTTTTT
>15|TRBV6-1|NA|TRBJ1-5|NA
CASSEWGGSNQPQHF
TGTGCCAGCAGTGAGTGGGGAGGAAGCAATCAGCCCCAGCATTTT
>14|TRBV28|NA|TRBJ2-7|TRBD1
CASSPGQGGYEQYF
TGTGCCAGCAGTCCCGGACAGGGTGGCTACGAGCAGTACTTC
>14|TRBV3-1/TRBV3-2|NA|TRBJ2-5|NA
CASSPTGFRETQYF
TGTGCCAGCAGCCCCACAGGCTTCCGAGAGACCCAGTACTTC
>17|TRBV7-9|NA|TRBJ2-1|TRBD2
CASSLTSGGHTYNEQFF
TGTGCCAGCAGCTTGACTAGCGGGGGCCATACCTACAATGAGCAGTTCTTC
>14|TRBV19|NA|TRBJ2-5|NA
CASSIGTPQETQYF
TGTGCCAGTAGTATCGGGACACCACAAGAGACCCAGTACTTC
>15|TRBV28|NA|TRBJ1-6|NA
CASSLGSRVGSPLHF
TGTGCCAGCAGTTTAGGCTCCAGGGTCGGGTCACCCCTCCACTTT